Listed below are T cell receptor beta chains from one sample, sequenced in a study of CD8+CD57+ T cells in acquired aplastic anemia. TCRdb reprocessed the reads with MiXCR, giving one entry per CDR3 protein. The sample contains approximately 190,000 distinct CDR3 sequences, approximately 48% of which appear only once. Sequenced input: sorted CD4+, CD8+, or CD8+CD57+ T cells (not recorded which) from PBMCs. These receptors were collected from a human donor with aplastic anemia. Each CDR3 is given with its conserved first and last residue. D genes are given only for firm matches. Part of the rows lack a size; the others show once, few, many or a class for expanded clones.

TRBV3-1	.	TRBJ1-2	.	CASRHGAFYGYTF	TGTGCCAGCAGGCATGGGGCCTTCTATGGCTACACCTTC
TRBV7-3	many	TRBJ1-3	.	CASSIQGIPGNTIYF	TGTGCCAGCAGCATACAGGGTATACCTGGAAACACCATATATTTT
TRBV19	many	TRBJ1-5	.	CASSIDRRWQPQHF	TGTGCCAGTAGTATCGACAGGCGGTGGCAGCCCCAGCATTTT
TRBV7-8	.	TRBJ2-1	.	CASSSGLYNEQFF	TGTGCCAGCAGTTCAGGACTGTACAATGAGCAGTTCTTC
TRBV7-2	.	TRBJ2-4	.	CASSVADIQYF	TGTGCCAGCAGCGTAGCTGACATTCAGTACTTC
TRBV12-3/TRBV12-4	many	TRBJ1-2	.	CASRGTDASVPGYTF	TGTGCCAGCAGGGGGACGGATGCCTCGGTGCCCGGCTACACCTTC
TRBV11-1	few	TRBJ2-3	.	CASSTTGHSTDTQYF	TGTGCCAGCAGCACTACAGGGCATAGCACAGATACGCAGTATTTT
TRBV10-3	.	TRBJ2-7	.	CAISDEVAAYEQYF	TGTGCCATCAGTGACGAGGTAGCGGCTTACGAGCAGTACTTC
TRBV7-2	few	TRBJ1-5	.	CASSFLNQPQHF	TGTGCCAGCAGCTTCCTCAATCAGCCCCAGCATTTT
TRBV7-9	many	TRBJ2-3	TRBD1	CASSFIRDRLSTDTQYF	TGTGCCAGCAGCTTTATACGGGACAGGCTGAGCACAGATACGCAGTATTTT
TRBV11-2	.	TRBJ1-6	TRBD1	CASSYGWVGTGVSPLHF	TGTGCCAGCAGCTACGGGTGGGTAGGGACAGGAGTTTCACCCCTCCACTTT
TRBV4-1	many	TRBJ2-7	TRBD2	CASSRSPPQAGADEQYF	TGCGCCAGCAGCCGCTCGCCGCCCCAGGCGGGAGCGGACGAGCAGTACTTC
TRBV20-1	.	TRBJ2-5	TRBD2	CSAVRSGGQETQYF	TGCAGTGCTGTCAGATCGGGGGGACAAGAGACCCAGTACTTC
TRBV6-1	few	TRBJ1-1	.	CASSPGRGTLKREGGEIF	TGTGCCAGCAGCCCCGGGAGGGGGACACTGAAGCGAGAAGGGGGAGAGATCTTT
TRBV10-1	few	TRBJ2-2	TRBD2	CASSASLGTSGYTGELFF	TGCGCCAGCAGTGCCTCTCTCGGGACTAGCGGTTACACCGGGGAGCTGTTTTTT
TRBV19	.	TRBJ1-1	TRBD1	CASSIGTGDTEAFF	TGTGCCAGTAGTATTGGGACAGGGGATACTGAAGCTTTCTTT
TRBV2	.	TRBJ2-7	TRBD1	CASSEDRGDHEQYF	TGTGCCAGCAGTGAAGACAGGGGGGACCACGAGCAGTACTTC